This T cell receptor (beta chain) derives from a study of T cells after yellow fever vaccination (dated by TCRdb to the late 2010s). Regarding the study in general: Libraries from fractions with low cell numbers were prepared with the SMART-Seq v4 Ultra Low Input RNA kit. To track T-cell clones before and after primary and booster YFV17D yellow fever vaccination, bulk TCR alpha and beta repertoires were sequenced longitudinally. Two healthy male donors, one aged 18 to 29 and one aged 30 to 40 years, made up the cohort. Blood samples were taken at several timepoints before and after primary and secondary immunization, and bulk PBMC replicates and cell subsets were isolated. The paper's findings and limits, for the study overall: The secondary T-cell response was weaker than the primary response but faster, peaking on day 5 instead of day 15. Most clones expanded after primary vaccination (almost 98% of CD4 and about 85% of CD8) were re-detected after the booster, suggesting that broad memory maintenance occurred. A small fraction of clonotypes showed up in both the CD4 and CD8 compartments, probably as a result of convergent recombination. Computational filtering was required because FACS-sorted repertoires could contain abundant contaminating clonotypes from the bulk population. Because only a couple of donors were included in the study, the extent to which the findings can be generalized is limited.

TCR cDNA was synthesized by 5'RACE template switching, through which a universal primer site and unique molecular identifiers were introduced. Priming for cDNA synthesis came from both the TCR alpha and TCR beta constant segments. Two PCR steps were used to amplify libraries, with sample barcodes and sequencing adapters being added in the second step. Sequencing of libraries was performed on Illumina HiSeq 2500 (2x100 bp) or NovaSeq (2x150 bp). The authors' analysis ran thus. MIGEC handled demultiplexing of reads and collapsing into UMI consensus sequences, while MiXCR performed V(D)J alignment. Using edgeR on replicate PBMC samples, clonotypes were called vaccine-responding if FDR was below 0.01 and the log2 fold change was above 5 up to day 15. Each bulk clonotype was labeled CD4 or CD8 based on which sequenced repertoire, CD4 or CD8, contained the clonotype at higher abundance. TCRdb reprocessing: public reads trimmed at Q25 with fastp, clones called with MiXCR, in-frame beta chains kept. Rows with one shared CDR3 protein collapse into an entry with the most common genes and DNA. These V and J calls originate from TCRdb's pipeline instead of the authors' own analysis. The sample data list 100,000 to 150,000 distinct CDR3 sequences, and about 7% of these were observed just once. The biggest ten clones account for more than 2.5% of the sample.

In the paper's terms, the treatment or condition label means: live attenuated yellow fever vaccine strain. A standard Ficoll-Paque protocol was used to isolate PBMCs from peripheral blood. CD4 and CD8 T-cell fractions were isolated with Dynabeads CD4 and CD8 positive selection kits. TriZol was used to extract RNA from bulk PBMCs, from CD4 and CD8 fractions, and from dextramer-positive and dextramer-negative fractions. Counted from cysteine to phenylalanine, this CDR3 has 14 amino acids. The sequence is cut down to CDR3 DNA, 42 bases in frame from base 1. CDR1 is given as DFQATT and CDR2 as SNEGSKA, both from the germline V gene (reference sequence). Compared with germline, V lacks 3 bases and J lacks 3 bases; bases without a gene match: 3. A word on this clonotype: The specificity of this receptor is unknown. Within one base of it there is no much larger clone, and no base qualities were kept.

The receptor comes from a man younger than 35 who received the YFV17D yellow fever vaccine. The rearranged segments are TRBV20-1 and TRBJ2-1; TRBD2 agrees with 9 junctional bases. The specimen comprised CD4+ T cells sorted from PBMCs, sampled more than 40 days after the first yellow fever vaccination. The CDR3 reads as follows: CSASAGGFYNEQFF. The DNA is TGCAGTGCTAGTGCGGGGGGGTTCTACAATGAGCAGTTCTTC.